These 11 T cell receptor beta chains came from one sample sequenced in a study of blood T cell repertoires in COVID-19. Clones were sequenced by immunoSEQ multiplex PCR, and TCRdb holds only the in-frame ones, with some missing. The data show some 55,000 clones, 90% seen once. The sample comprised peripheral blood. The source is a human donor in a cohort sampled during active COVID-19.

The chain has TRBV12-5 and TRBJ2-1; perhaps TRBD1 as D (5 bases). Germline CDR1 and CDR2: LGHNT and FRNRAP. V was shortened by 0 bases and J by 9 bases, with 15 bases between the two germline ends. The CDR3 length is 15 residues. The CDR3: CASGLVLRELSEQFF. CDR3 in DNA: TGTGCTAGTGGTTTGGTCCTCAGGGAACTATCTGAGCAGTTCTTC.

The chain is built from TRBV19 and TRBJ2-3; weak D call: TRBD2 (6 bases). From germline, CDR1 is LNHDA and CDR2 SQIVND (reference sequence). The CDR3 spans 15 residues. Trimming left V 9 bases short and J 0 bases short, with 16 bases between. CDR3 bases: TGTGCCAGCGGACTGGGGGGTGCTAGCACAGATACGCAGTATTTT. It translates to CASGLGGASTDTQYF.

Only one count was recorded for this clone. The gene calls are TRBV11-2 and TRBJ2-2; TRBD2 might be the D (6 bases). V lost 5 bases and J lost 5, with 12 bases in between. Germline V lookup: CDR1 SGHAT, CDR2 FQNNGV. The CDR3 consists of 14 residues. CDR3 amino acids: CASSPTRGTGELFF. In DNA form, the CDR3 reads TGTGCCAGCAGCCCTACACGGGGGACCGGGGAGCTGTTTTTT.

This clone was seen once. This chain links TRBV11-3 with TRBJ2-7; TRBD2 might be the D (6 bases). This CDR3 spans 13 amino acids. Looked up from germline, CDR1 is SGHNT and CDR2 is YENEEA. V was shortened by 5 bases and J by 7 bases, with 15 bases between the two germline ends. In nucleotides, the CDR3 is TGTGCCAGCAGCCCGGGGACTTTACGGGAGCAGTACTTC. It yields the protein CASSPGTLREQYF. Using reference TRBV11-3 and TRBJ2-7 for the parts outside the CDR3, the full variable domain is EAGVVQSPRYKIIEKKQPVAFWCNPISGHNTLYWYLQNLGQGPELLIRYENEEAVDDSQLPKDRFSAERLKGVDSTLKIQPAELGDSAVYLCASSPGTLREQYFGPGTRLTVT.

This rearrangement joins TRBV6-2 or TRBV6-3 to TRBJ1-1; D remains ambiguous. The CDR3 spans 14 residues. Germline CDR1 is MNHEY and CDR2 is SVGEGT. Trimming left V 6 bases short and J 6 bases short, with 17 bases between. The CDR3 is CASSLGSGEAEAFF. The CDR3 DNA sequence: TGTGCCAGCAGCCTAGGCAGTGGGGAGGCTGAAGCTTTCTTT.

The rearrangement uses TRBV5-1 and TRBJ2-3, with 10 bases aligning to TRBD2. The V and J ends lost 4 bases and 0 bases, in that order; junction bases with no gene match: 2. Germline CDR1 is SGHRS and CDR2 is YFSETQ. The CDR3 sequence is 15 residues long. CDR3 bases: TGCGCCAGCAGCGTTAGCGGGGGGAGCACAGATACGCAGTATTTT. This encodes CASSVSGGSTDTQYF.

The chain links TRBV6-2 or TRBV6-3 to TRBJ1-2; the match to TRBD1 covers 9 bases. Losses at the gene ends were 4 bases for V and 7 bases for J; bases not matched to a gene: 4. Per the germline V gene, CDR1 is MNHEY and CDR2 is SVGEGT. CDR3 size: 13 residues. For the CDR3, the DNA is TGTGCCAGCAGTTGGGTACAGGGGGCTGGCTACACCTTC. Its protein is CASSWVQGAGYTF.

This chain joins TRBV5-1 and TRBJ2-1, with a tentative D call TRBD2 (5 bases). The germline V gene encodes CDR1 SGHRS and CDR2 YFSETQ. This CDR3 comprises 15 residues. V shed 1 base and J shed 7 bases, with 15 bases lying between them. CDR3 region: CASSLTASRGNEQFF. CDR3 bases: TGCGCCAGCAGCTTGACTGCTAGCCGAGGGAATGAGCAGTTCTTC.

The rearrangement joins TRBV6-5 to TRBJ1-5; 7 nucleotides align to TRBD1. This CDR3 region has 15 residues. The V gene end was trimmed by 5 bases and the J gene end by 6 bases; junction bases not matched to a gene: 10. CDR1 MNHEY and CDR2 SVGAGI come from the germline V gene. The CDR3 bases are TGTGCCAGCAGTCTGACAGGGTTGAAGGCTCAGCCCCAGCATTTT. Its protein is CASSLTGLKAQPQHF.

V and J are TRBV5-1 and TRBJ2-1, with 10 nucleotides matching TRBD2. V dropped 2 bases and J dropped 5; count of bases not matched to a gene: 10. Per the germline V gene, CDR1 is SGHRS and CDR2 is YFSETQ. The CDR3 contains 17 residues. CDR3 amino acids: CASSFSPASGSNNEQFF. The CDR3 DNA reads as TGCGCCAGCAGCTTCTCCCCTGCTAGCGGGAGCAACAATGAGCAGTTCTTC. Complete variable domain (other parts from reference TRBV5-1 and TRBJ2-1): KAGVTQTPRYLIKTRGQQVTLSCSPISGHRSVSWYQQTPGQGLQFLFEYFSETQRNKGNFPGRFSGRQFSNSRSEMNVSTLELGDSALYLCASSFSPASGSNNEQFFGPGTRLTVL.

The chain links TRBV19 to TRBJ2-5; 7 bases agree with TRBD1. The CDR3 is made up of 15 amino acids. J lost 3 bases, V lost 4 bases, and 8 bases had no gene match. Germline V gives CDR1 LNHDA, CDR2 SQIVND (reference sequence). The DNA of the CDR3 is TGTGCCAGTAGTAGGGTAGGGGGCAATGAAGAGACCCAGTACTTC. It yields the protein CASSRVGGNEETQYF.